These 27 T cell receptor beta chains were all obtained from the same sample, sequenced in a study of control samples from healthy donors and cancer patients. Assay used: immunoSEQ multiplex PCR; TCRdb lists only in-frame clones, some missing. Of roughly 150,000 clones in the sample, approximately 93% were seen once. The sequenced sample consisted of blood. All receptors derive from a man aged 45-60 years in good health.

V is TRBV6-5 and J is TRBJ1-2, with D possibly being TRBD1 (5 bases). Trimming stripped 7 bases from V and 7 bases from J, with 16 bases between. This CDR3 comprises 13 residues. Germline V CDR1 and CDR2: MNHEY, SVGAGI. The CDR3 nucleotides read TGTGCCAGCAACATGAACGGGGGGTCTGGCTACACCTTC. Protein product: CASNMNGGSGYTF.

The CDR3 loop is CASSANWGTEAFF. The CDR3 DNA sequence: TGTGCCAGCAGCGCCAATTGGGGGACTGAAGCTTTCTTT. V usage is TRBV9 and J usage is TRBJ1-1; TRBD1 is a possible D gene (5 bases). The germline V and J ends were trimmed by 3 bases and 5 bases, with 11 bases remaining between them. The CDR3 is 13 residues long. The V gene's germline CDR1 is SGDLS and CDR2 YYNGEE. The full variable domain, in which reference TRBV9 and TRBJ1-1 provide the parts outside the CDR3, is DSGVTQTPKHLITATGQRVTLRCSPRSGDLSVYWYQQSLDQGLQFLIQYYNGEERAKGNILERFSAQQFPDLHSELNLSSLELGDSALYFCASSANWGTEAFFGQGTRLTVV.

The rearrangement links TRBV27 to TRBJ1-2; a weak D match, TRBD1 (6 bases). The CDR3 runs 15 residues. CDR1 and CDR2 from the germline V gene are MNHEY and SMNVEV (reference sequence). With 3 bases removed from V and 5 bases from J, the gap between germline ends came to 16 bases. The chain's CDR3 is CASSFRGEGGYGYTF. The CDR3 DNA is TGTGCCAGCAGTTTTCGGGGGGAAGGGGGTTATGGCTACACCTTC.

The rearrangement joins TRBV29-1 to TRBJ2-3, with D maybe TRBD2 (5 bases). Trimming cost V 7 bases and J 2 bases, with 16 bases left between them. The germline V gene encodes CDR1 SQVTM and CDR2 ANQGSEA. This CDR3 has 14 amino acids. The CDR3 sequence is CSDGPRANTDTQYF. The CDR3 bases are TGCAGCGATGGTCCGAGGGCTAACACAGATACGCAGTATTTT.

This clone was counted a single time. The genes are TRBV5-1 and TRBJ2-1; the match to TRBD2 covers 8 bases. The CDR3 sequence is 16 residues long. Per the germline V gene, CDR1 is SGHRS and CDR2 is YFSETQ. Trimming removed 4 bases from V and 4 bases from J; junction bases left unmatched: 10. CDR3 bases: TGCGCCAGCAGCCAATACATAGCGGGATATTACAATGAGCAGTTCTTC. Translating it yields CASSQYIAGYYNEQFF.

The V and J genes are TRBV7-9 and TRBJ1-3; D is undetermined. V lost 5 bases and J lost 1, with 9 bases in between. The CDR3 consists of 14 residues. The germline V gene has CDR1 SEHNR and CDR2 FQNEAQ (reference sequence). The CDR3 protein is CASSRGMSGNTIYF. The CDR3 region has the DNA TGTGCCAGCAGCCGCGGGATGTCTGGAAACACCATATATTTT.

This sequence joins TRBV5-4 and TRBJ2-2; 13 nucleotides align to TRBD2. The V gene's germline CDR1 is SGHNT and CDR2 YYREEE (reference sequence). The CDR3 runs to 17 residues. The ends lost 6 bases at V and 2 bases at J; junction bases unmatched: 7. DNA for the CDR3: TGTGCCAGCACCAGACTAGCGGGAGGCCCTAACACCGGGGAGCTGTTTTTT. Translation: CASTRLAGGPNTGELFF.

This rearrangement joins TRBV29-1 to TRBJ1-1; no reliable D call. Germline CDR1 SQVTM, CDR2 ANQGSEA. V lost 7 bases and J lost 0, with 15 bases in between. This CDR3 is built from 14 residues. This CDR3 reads CSAPGIELNTEAFF. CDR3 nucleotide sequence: TGCAGCGCCCCGGGCATAGAATTGAACACTGAAGCTTTCTTT.

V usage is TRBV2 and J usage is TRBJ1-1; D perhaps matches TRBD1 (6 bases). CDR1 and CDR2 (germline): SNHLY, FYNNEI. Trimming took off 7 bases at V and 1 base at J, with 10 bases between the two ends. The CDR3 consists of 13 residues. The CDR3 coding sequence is TGTGCCAGCAACCGGGACACGAACACTGAAGCTTTCTTT. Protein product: CASNRDTNTEAFF. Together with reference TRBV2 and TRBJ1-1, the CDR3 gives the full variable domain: EPEVTQTPSHQVTQMGQEVILRCVPISNHLYFYWYRQILGQKVEFLVSFYNNEISEKSEIFDDQFSVERPDGSNFTLKIRSTKLEDSAMYFCASNRDTNTEAFFGQGTRLTVV.

The CDR3 region has the DNA TGCGCCAGCAGCCGAACCGGGACTAGATTGAATGAGCAGTTCTTC. This codes for CASSRTGTRLNEQFF. V and J are TRBV4-1 and TRBJ2-1, with 8 nucleotides matching TRBD2. CDR3 length: 15 amino acids. Per the germline V gene, CDR1 is MGHRA and CDR2 is YSYEKL. V gave up 4 bases and J gave up 7 bases; unmatched junction bases: 9.

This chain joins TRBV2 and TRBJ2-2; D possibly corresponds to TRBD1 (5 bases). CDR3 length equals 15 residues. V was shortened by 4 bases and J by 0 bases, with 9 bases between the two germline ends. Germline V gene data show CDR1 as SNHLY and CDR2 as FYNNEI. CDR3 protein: CASSARGSNTGELFF. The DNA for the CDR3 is TGTGCCAGCAGTGCAAGGGGTTCGAACACCGGGGAGCTGTTTTTT.

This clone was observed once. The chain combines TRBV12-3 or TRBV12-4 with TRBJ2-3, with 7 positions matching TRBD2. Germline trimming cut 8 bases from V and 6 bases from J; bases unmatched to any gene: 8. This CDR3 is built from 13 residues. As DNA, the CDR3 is TGTGCCAGCGGACTCCGGGAGGAGGATACGCAGTATTTT. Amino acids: CASGLREEDTQYF.

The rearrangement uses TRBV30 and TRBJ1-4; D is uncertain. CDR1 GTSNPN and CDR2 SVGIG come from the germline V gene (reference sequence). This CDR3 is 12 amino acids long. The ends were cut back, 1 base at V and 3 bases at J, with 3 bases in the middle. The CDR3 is CAWSGPNEKLFF. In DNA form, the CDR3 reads TGTGCCTGGAGTGGACCTAATGAAAAACTGTTTTTT.

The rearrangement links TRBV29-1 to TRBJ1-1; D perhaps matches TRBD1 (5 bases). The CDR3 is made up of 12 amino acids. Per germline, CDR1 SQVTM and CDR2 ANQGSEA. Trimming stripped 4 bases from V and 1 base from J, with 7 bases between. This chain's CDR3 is CSVATGNTEAFF. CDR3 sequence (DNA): TGCAGCGTTGCTACAGGGAACACTGAAGCTTTCTTT.

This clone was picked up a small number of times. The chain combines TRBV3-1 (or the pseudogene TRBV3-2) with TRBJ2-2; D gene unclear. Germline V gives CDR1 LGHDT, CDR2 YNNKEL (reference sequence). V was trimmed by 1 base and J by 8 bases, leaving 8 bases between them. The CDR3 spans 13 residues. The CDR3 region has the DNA TGTGCCAGCAGCCAAGGAGGCTTGGGGGAGCTGTTTTTT. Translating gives CASSQGGLGELFF.

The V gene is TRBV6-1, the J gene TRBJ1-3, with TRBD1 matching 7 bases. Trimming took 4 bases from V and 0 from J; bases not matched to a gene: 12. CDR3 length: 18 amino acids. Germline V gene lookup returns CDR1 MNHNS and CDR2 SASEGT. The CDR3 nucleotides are TGTGCCAGCAGTGTCTTCTTTGGACAGGCGAGCTCTGGAAACACCATATATTTT. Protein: CASSVFFGQASSGNTIYF.

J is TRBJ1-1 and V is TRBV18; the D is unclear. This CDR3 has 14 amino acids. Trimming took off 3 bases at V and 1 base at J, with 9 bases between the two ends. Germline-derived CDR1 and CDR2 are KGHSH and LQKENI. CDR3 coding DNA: TGTGCCAGCTCACCGTGGAACAAGAACACTGAAGCTTTCTTT. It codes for CASSPWNKNTEAFF.

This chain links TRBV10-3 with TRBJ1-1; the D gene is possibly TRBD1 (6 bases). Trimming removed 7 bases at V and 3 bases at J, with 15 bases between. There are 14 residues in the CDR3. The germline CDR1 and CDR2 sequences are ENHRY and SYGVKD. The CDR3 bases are TGTGCCATCAAGATGTCAGGGGCGGACACTGAAGCTTTCTTT. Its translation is CAIKMSGADTEAFF.

The CDR3 DNA reads as TGTGCCAGTAGTTCAAATGGTGGTTACACCGGGGAGCTGTTTTTT. Amino acids: CASSSNGGYTGELFF. V and J are TRBV19 and TRBJ2-2, with unresolved D. Per germline, CDR1 LNHDA and CDR2 SQIVND (reference sequence). CDR3 length equals 15 residues. V was shortened by 5 bases and J by 3 bases, with 13 bases between the two germline ends.

The CDR3 loop reads CASSSHEGSGYTF. CDR3 nucleotide sequence: TGCGCCAGCAGCTCGCACGAGGGTAGTGGCTACACCTTC. The chain recombines TRBV5-1 with TRBJ1-2; D not certain. Per germline, CDR1 SGHRS and CDR2 YFSETQ. This CDR3 has 13 residues. V shed 3 bases and J shed 7 bases, with 13 bases lying between them.

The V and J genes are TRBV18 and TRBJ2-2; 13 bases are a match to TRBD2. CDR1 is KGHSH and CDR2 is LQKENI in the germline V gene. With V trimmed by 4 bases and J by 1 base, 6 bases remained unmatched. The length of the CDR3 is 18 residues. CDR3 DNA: TGTGCCAGCTCACGACCAAGGACTAGCGGGAGGAACACCGGGGAGCTGTTTTTT. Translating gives CASSRPRTSGRNTGELFF.

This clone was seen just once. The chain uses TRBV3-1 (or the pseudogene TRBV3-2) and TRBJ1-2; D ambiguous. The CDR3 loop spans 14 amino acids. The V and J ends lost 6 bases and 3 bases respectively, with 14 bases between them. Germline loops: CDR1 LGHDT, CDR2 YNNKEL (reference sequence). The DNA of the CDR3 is TGTGCCAGCAGGCCGCGCGGCAGTGACTATGGCTACACCTTC. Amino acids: CASRPRGSDYGYTF.

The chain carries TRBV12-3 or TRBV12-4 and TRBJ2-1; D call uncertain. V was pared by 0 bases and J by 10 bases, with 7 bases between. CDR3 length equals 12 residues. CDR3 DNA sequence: TGTGCCAGCAGTTTAGCACAGCCCGAGCAGTTCTTC. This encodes CASSLAQPEQFF.

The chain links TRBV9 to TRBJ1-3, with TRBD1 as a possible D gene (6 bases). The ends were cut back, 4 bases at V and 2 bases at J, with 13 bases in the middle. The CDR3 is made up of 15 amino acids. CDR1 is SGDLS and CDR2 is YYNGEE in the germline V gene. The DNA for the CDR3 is TGTGCCAGCAGCCCCTCGGGGGCAGCTGGAAACACCATATATTTT. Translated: CASSPSGAAGNTIYF.

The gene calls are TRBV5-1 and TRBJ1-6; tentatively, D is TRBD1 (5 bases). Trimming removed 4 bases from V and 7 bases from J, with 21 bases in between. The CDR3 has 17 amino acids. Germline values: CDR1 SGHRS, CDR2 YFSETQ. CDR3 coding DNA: TGCGCCAGCAGCGCCCTAGGACAAAGGGCGTGGAATTCACCCCTCCACTTT. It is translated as CASSALGQRAWNSPLHF.

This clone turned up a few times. The CDR3 DNA reads TGTGCCAGCAGCCGGGCAACTAGTTTCGCTGAGCAGTTCTTC. Translated: CASSRATSFAEQFF. The chain employs TRBV25-1 and TRBJ2-1, with D possibly being TRBD2 (5 bases). CDR1 and CDR2 from the germline V gene are MGHDK and SYGVNS. V gave up 6 bases and J gave up 9 bases, with 18 bases separating them. The CDR3 length is 14 residues.

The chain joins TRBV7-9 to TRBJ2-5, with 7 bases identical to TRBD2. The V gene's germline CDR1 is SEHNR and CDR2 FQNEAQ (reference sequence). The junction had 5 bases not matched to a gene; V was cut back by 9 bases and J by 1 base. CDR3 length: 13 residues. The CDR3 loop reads CASHRGGQETQYF. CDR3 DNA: TGTGCCAGTCATCGCGGGGGCCAAGAGACCCAGTACTTC.